The entry below gives a single T cell receptor beta chain sequence along with its context. What it recognizes is unknown. The record originates from a study of T cells expressing NK-cell markers. The study's findings and limits: Certain NKG2C+ T cell clones were expanded, and their HCMV specificity remained unclear.

The germline gives CDR1 ENHRY, CDR2 SYGVKD. The CDR3 runs to 16 residues. The authors generated TCR beta cDNA through 5'RACE template switching with UMIs. TCRdb reprocessed the 5' RACE reads and keeps a single row for each CDR3 protein, giving no DNA. The table lists roughly 420,000 distinct CDR3 sequences, with about 7.1% in the top ten. V usage is TRBV10-3 and J usage is TRBJ2-5; TCRdb proposes TRBD1, but this gene call is untestable without DNA. The sequencing sample was made of blood T cells: a sorted CD56 or NKG2C T cell subset, CD4+ or CD8+ T cells, or bulk PBMC T cells (not recorded which). This receptor was identified in a woman aged 18-70 years in good health. CDR3 protein: CAISQGAKAPKETQYF.